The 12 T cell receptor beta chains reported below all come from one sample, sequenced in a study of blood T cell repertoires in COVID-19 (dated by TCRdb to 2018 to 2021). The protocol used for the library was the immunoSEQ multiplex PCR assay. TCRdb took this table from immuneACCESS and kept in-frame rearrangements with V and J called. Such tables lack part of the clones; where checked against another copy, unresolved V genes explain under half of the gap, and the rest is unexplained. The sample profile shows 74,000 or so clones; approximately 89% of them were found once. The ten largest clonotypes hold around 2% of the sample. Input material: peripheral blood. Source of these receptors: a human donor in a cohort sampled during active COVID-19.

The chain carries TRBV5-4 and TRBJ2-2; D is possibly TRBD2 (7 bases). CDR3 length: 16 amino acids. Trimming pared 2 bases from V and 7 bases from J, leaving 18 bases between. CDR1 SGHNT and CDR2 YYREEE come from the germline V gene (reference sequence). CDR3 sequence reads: CASSLSRGAGNGELFF. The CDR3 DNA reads TGTGCCAGCAGCTTAAGTCGGGGGGCCGGCAACGGGGAGCTGTTTTTT.

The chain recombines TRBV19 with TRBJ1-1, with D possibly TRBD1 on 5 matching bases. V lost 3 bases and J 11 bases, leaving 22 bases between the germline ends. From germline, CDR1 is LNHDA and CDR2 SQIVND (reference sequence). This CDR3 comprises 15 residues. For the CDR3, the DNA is TGTGCCAGTAGTATGAAGGTTGGGGCGCGATTGATTGCTTTCTTT. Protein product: CASSMKVGARLIAFF.

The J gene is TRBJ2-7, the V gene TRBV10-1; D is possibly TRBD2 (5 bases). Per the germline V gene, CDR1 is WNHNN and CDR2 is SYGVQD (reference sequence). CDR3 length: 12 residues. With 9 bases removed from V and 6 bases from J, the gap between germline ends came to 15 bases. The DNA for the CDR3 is TGCGCCAGGATAAGAAAAGCGGTCGAGCAGTACTTC. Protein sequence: CARIRKAVEQYF.

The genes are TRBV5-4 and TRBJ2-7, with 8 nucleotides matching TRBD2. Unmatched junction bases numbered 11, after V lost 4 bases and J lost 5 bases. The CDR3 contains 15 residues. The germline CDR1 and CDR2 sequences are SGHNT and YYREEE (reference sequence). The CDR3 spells CASSPNSGSLHEQYF. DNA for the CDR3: TGTGCCAGCAGCCCCAACAGCGGGAGCTTGCACGAGCAGTACTTC.

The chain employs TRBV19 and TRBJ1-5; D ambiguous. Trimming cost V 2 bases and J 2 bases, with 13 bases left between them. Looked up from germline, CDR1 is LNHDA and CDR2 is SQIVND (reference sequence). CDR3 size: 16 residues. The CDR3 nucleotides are TGTGCCAGTAGTATAATACGAACGGGTGGCAATCAGCCCCAGCATTTT. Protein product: CASSIIRTGGNQPQHF.

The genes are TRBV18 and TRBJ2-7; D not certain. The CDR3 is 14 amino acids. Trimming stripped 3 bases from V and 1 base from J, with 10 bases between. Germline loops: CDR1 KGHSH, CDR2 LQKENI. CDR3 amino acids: CASSPYSDSYEQYF. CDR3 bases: TGTGCCAGCTCACCCTACTCTGATTCCTACGAGCAGTACTTC.

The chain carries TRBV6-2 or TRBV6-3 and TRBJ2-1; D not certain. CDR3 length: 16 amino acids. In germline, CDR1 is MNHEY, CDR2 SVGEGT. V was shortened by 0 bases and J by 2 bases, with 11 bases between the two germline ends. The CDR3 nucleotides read TGTGCCAGCAGTTACTCTCTGGAGTTAACCTACAATGAGCAGTTCTTC. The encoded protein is CASSYSLELTYNEQFF.

Here the CDR3 DNA reads TGCAGCGTTGGGCAGGGGAAAACTGAAGCTTTCTTT. Its protein product is CSVGQGKTEAFF. The chain couples TRBV29-1 to TRBJ1-1, with a weak D call TRBD1 (6 bases). Trimming shortened V by 4 bases and J by 5 bases, and 11 bases separated the two germline ends. The CDR3 covers 12 residues. Germline V gene data show CDR1 as SQVTM and CDR2 as ANQGSEA. The full variable domain, in which reference TRBV29-1 and TRBJ1-1 provide the parts outside the CDR3, is SAVISQKPSRDICQRGTSLTIQCQVDSQVTMMFWYRQQPGQSLTLIATANQGSEATYESGFVIDKFPISRPNLTFSTLTVSNMSPEDSSIYLCSVGQGKTEAFFGQGTRLTVV.

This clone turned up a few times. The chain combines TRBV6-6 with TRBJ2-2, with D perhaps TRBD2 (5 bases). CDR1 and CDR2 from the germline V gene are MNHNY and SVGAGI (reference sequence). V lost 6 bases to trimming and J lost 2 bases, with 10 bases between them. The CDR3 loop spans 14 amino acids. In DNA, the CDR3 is TGTGCCAGCAGCAGACTACCTAACACCGGGGAGCTGTTTTTT. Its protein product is CASSRLPNTGELFF.

The DNA of the CDR3 is TGTGCCAGCAGGACCCGGGACAGGGAGGGCTCACCCCTCCACTTT. Its translation: CASRTRDREGSPLHF. The V gene is TRBV27, the J gene TRBJ1-6, with 9 bases that match TRBD1. Germline V gene sequence: CDR1 MNHEY, CDR2 SMNVEV (reference sequence). The CDR3 covers 15 residues. V was pared by 6 bases and J by 10 bases, with 10 bases of the junction left unmatched.

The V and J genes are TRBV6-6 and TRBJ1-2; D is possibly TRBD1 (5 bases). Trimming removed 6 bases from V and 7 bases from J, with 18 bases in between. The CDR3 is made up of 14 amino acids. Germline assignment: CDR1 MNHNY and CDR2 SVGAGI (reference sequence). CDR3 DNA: TGTGCCAGCAGGGCGGGGAGGGGACTTCTTGGCTACACCTTC. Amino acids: CASRAGRGLLGYTF.

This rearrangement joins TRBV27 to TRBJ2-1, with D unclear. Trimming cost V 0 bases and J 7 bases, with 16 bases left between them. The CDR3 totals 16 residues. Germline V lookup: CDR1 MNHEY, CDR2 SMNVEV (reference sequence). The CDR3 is CASSLSVTTFKNEQFF. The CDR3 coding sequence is TGTGCCAGCAGTTTATCGGTAACGACTTTTAAAAATGAGCAGTTCTTC.